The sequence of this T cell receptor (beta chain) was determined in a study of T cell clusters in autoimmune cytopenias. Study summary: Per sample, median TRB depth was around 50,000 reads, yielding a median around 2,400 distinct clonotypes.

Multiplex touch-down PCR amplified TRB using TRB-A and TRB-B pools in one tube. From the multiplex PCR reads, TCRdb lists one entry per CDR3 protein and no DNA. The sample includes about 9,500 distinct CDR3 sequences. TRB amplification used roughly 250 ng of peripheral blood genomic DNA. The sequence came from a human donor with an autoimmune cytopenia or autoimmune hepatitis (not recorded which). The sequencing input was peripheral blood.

The CDR3 sequence: CASSPRPTDTQYF. J is TRBJ2-3 and V is TRBV11-2. This CDR3 is built from 13 residues. CDR1 is SGHAT, CDR2 FQNNGV, per germline.